The 28 T cell receptor beta chains below were found in one sample sequenced in a study of T-cell reconstitution after alpha-beta-depleted transplantation in children. The TCRbeta library incorporated unique molecular identifiers. TCRdb reprocessed the PCR reads via MiXCR and lists one record per CDR3 protein. Among hundreds of thousands of distinct CDR3 sequences listed, 10% were seen once. Here the sequenced sample was PBMCs, taken before TCRalphabeta/CD19-depleted stem cell transplant. These TCRs come from a boy less than two years old with acute myeloid leukemia, due to receive a stem cell transplant.

The rearrangement links TRBV18 to TRBJ2-7; 10 bases line up with TRBD2. Germline CDR1 KGHSH, CDR2 LQKENI. The CDR3 loop spans 17 amino acids. The V and J ends lost 3 bases and 2 bases, in that order; junction bases with no gene match: 10. The chain's CDR3 is CASSPGTSVEATYEQYF. DNA of the CDR3: TGTGCCAGCTCACCCGGGACTAGCGTCGAAGCCACCTACGAGCAGTACTTC.

This clonotype occurred many times. The gene calls are TRBV12-3 or TRBV12-4 and TRBJ2-7; either TRBD1 or TRBD2 may fit D (7 bases each). The CDR3 has 14 amino acids. Trimming left V 6 bases short and J 6 bases short, with 18 bases between. CDR3: CASSLGLGGGEQYF. The CDR3 DNA is TGTGCCAGCAGCCTTGGACTAGGGGGCGGCGAGCAGTACTTC.

This clonotype appeared many times. The gene calls are TRBV28 and TRBJ2-2; the match to TRBD2 covers 9 bases. V was pared by 6 bases and J by 6 bases, with 11 bases of the junction left unmatched. CDR1 is MDHEN and CDR2 is SYDVKM in the germline V gene. This CDR3 region has 16 residues. This chain's CDR3 is CASRPPVAGEAGELFF. The CDR3 coding sequence is TGTGCCAGCAGACCGCCTGTAGCGGGAGAGGCCGGGGAGCTGTTTTTT.

The sample holds many counts of this clonotype. The chain joins TRBV7-2 to TRBJ2-2; tentatively, D is TRBD1 (5 bases). Per germline, CDR1 SGHTA and CDR2 FQGNSA. This CDR3 is built from 16 residues. Trimming took off 1 base at V and 3 bases at J, with 12 bases between the two ends. The CDR3 DNA follows: TGTGCCAGCAGCTTAGGCCCTAGACAGTACACCGGGGAGCTGTTTTTT. It encodes CASSLGPRQYTGELFF.

This clonotype has only one observation. This rearrangement joins TRBV29-1 to TRBJ2-1, with TRBD1 identical over 9 bases. The J segment lost 7 bases and the V segment lost 1 base, leaving 8 bases of the junction unmatched. The CDR3 has 15 residues. The germline V gene encodes CDR1 SQVTM and CDR2 ANQGSEA. The CDR3, as DNA: TGCAGCGTTGAAGGTCCGGGGACAGGGTTAAATGAGCAGTTCTTC. Encoded protein: CSVEGPGTGLNEQFF.

This clonotype was seen at least ten times. This chain links TRBV7-2 with TRBJ1-5, with D tentatively TRBD1 (5 bases). This CDR3 spans 15 amino acids. The germline V and J ends were trimmed by 5 bases and 0 bases, with 11 bases remaining between them. Germline V gene lookup returns CDR1 SGHTA and CDR2 FQGNSA. CDR3 sequence (DNA): TGTGCCAGCAGCGAGGGACGGCTTAGCAATCAGCCCCAGCATTTT. The encoded protein is CASSEGRLSNQPQHF.

This clonotype was counted only a few times. The chain joins TRBV29-1 to TRBJ1-3; 9 bases are shared with TRBD1. The CDR3 length is 15 residues. With V trimmed by 4 bases and J by 0 bases, 4 bases remained unmatched. The germline V gene encodes CDR1 SQVTM and CDR2 ANQGSEA. Here the CDR3 DNA reads TGCAGCGTTGGATGGGGACAGGGCTCTGGAAACACCATATATTTT. This sequence encodes CSVGWGQGSGNTIYF.

This clonotype was counted many times. The gene calls are TRBV28 and TRBJ2-7; D gene unclear. V lost 5 bases and J lost 2, with 13 bases in between. Germline CDR1 reads MDHEN; CDR2 reads SYDVKM. This CDR3 has 14 amino acids. CDR3 nucleotide sequence: TGTGCCAGCAGTACCCCCGACAAGGCCTACGAGCAGTACTTC. This encodes CASSTPDKAYEQYF. The full variable domain, completed using reference TRBV28 and TRBJ2-7, is DVKVTQSSRYLVKRTGEKVFLECVQDMDHENMFWYRQDPGLGLRLIYFSYDVKMKEKGDIPEGYSVSREKKERFSLILESASTNQTSMYLCASSTPDKAYEQYFGPGTRLTVT.

The chain has TRBV4-1 and TRBJ2-3; possible D gene TRBD1, 6 bases. Trimming took 1 base from V and 4 from J, leaving 24 bases between them. The CDR3 is 19 residues long. Germline V gene sequence: CDR1 MGHRA, CDR2 YSYEKL. The CDR3 loop reads CASSQVTRWGRGISDTQYF. The CDR3 nucleotides read TGCGCCAGCAGCCAAGTAACTCGTTGGGGCAGGGGTATATCAGATACGCAGTATTTT.

In this sample, this clonotype turned up many times. V gene TRBV5-1 combines with J gene TRBJ2-3, with 14 bases aligning to TRBD2. CDR1 and CDR2 (germline): SGHRS, YFSETQ. The V segment lost 2 bases and the J segment 5 bases; nucleotides outside the gene matches: 4. CDR3 length equals 16 residues. The CDR3 is CASSFGTSGGGDTQYF. The CDR3 DNA is TGCGCCAGCAGCTTCGGGACTAGCGGGGGAGGAGATACGCAGTATTTT.

The gene calls are TRBV4-1 and TRBJ2-7, with 7 bases aligning to TRBD2. Trimming at V came to 1 base and at J to 4 bases, leaving 13 bases not matched to a gene. CDR3 length equals 17 residues. Germline CDR1 is MGHRA and CDR2 is YSYEKL. CDR3 bases: TGCGCCAGCAGCCAAGTGTTTTGGGGACTAAATCTATACGAGCAGTACTTC. Amino acids: CASSQVFWGLNLYEQYF.

Many counts were recorded for this clonotype. The rearrangement links TRBV5-1 to TRBJ1-1; D gene unclear. This CDR3 is 14 amino acids long. The germline gives CDR1 SGHRS, CDR2 YFSETQ. Trimming took off 2 bases at V and 0 bases at J, with 8 bases between the two ends. The CDR3 loop is CASSFRAMNTEAFF. The CDR3, as DNA: TGCGCCAGCAGCTTCCGGGCCATGAACACTGAAGCTTTCTTT. The entire variable domain, with the rest obtained from reference TRBV5-1 and TRBJ1-1, is as follows: KAGVTQTPRYLIKTRGQQVTLSCSPISGHRSVSWYQQTPGQGLQFLFEYFSETQRNKGNFPGRFSGRQFSNSRSEMNVSTLELGDSALYLCASSFRAMNTEAFFGQGTRLTVV.

This clonotype came up a few times. CDR3 nucleotide sequence: TGCAGTGCTAGACCCGGGGGGCTCCAAGAGACCCAGTACTTC. The encoded protein is CSARPGGLQETQYF. This chain connects TRBV20-1 to TRBJ2-5, with D possibly TRBD2 on 7 matching bases. Germline assignment: CDR1 DFQATT and CDR2 SNEGSKA (reference sequence). The germline V and J ends were trimmed by 2 bases and 1 base, with 11 bases remaining between them. The CDR3 sequence is 14 residues long.

In this sample, this clonotype turned up many times. This chain links TRBV5-1 with TRBJ1-2; TRBD1 matches at 8 bases. This CDR3 has 13 residues. Per germline, CDR1 SGHRS and CDR2 YFSETQ. Trimming removed 5 bases from V and 7 bases from J; junction bases left unmatched: 7. In nucleotides, the CDR3 is TGCGCCAGCAGGGGACAGGTGGACGTTGGCTACACCTTC. Translating gives CASRGQVDVGYTF.

Only a few counts were recorded for this clonotype. This rearrangement joins TRBV5-1 to TRBJ2-1; 7 nucleotides agree with TRBD2. CDR1 and CDR2 from the germline V gene are SGHRS and YFSETQ. With V trimmed by 2 bases and J by 2 bases, 7 bases remained unmatched. CDR3 length: 16 amino acids. The CDR3 here is CASSFTSDGAYNEQFF. The CDR3 bases are TGCGCCAGCAGCTTCACTAGCGACGGGGCCTACAATGAGCAGTTCTTC.

A few counts support this clonotype. V gene TRBV27 combines with J gene TRBJ2-4; the match to TRBD2 covers 7 bases. Germline CDR1 and CDR2: MNHEY and SMNVEV (reference sequence). The CDR3 loop spans 18 amino acids. Trimming at V came to 4 bases and at J to 0 bases, leaving 12 bases not matched to a gene. The CDR3 DNA is TGTGCCAGCAGTTCCGGACTAGGCGGGGCCCTAGCCAAAAACATTCAGTACTTC. Translating gives CASSSGLGGALAKNIQYF.

This clonotype was picked up many times. This chain joins TRBV5-1 and TRBJ2-1; 10 bases line up with TRBD2. The CDR3 is 16 residues long. V was clipped by 2 bases and J by 4 bases; unmatched bases: 6. CDR1 and CDR2 from the germline V gene are SGHRS and YFSETQ. The CDR3 sequence is CASSLAGGILYNEQFF. CDR3 nucleotides: TGCGCCAGCAGCTTAGCGGGAGGGATTCTATACAATGAGCAGTTCTTC.

This clonotype has ten or more counts. The genes are TRBV5-1 and TRBJ2-7, with a tentative D call TRBD2 (5 bases). Germline V CDR1 and CDR2: SGHRS, YFSETQ. The length of the CDR3 is 13 residues. Trimming stripped 4 bases from V and 5 bases from J, with 13 bases between. The DNA of the CDR3 is TGCGCCAGCAGCCTGGGAGATGGAAACGAGCAGTACTTC. This encodes CASSLGDGNEQYF.

This clonotype was found a few times. The chain uses TRBV3-1 and TRBJ2-7; TRBD2 matches 8 bases. There are 14 residues in the CDR3. V shed 1 base and J 5 bases; nucleotides not matched to a gene: 4. The V gene's germline CDR1 is LGHDT and CDR2 YNNKEL (reference sequence). The CDR3 region is CASSQGGRIDEQYF. DNA for the CDR3: TGTGCCAGCAGCCAAGGCGGGAGGATCGACGAGCAGTACTTC.

This clonotype was seen at least ten times. The gene calls are TRBV15 and TRBJ2-7; D not certain. The CDR3 spans 13 residues. The germline V gene has CDR1 LNHNV and CDR2 YYDKDF (reference sequence). V was shortened by 9 bases and J by 0 bases, with 12 bases between the two germline ends. Here the CDR3 DNA reads TGTGCCACTGCGGACGGATTCTCCTACGAGCAGTACTTC. Translating it yields CATADGFSYEQYF.

This clonotype was detected ten times or more. J is TRBJ2-1 and V is TRBV5-1; 13 bases line up with TRBD2. This CDR3 region has 15 residues. In germline, CDR1 is SGHRS, CDR2 YFSETQ. The junction had 6 bases not matched to a gene; V was cut back by 6 bases and J by 6 bases. CDR3 sequence reads: CASTTSGRIANEQFF. The CDR3 DNA reads TGCGCCAGCACGACTAGCGGGAGGATCGCCAATGAGCAGTTCTTC.

This clonotype appeared a few times. The chain is built from TRBV28 and TRBJ1-1; D is uncertain. Germline values: CDR1 MDHEN, CDR2 SYDVKM. This CDR3 contains 15 residues. V lost 3 bases, J lost 2 bases, and 13 bases lay in between. The CDR3, as DNA: TGTGCCAGCAGTTTGTCCCAAATCCCCAACACTGAAGCTTTCTTT. It yields the protein CASSLSQIPNTEAFF. Using reference TRBV28 and TRBJ1-1 for the parts outside the CDR3, the full variable domain is DVKVTQSSRYLVKRTGEKVFLECVQDMDHENMFWYRQDPGLGLRLIYFSYDVKMKEKGDIPEGYSVSREKKERFSLILESASTNQTSMYLCASSLSQIPNTEAFFGQGTRLTVV.

The table lists this clonotype with many counts. This chain links TRBV10-3 with TRBJ2-1; 10 nucleotides match TRBD2. J lost 5 bases, V lost 6 bases, and 1 base had no gene match. Germline assignment: CDR1 ENHRY and CDR2 SYGVKD. The CDR3 is made up of 13 amino acids. The CDR3 protein is CAIRAGGDNEQFF. The CDR3 DNA reads as TGTGCCATCAGAGCGGGAGGGGACAATGAGCAGTTCTTC.

This clonotype was recorded many times. V is TRBV10-3 and J is TRBJ1-1; D remains unclear. This CDR3 comprises 12 residues. V was trimmed by 4 bases and J by 1 base, leaving 4 bases between them. Germline CDR1 and CDR2: ENHRY and SYGVKD. The chain's CDR3 is CAISGGNTEAFF. CDR3 nucleotide sequence: TGTGCCATCAGTGGCGGGAACACTGAAGCTTTCTTT.

This clonotype appeared many times. The rearrangement links TRBV12-3 or TRBV12-4 to TRBJ2-5; TRBD1 agrees at 8 bases. V shed 5 bases, J shed 5 bases, and the junction held 10 bases outside the gene matches. The CDR3 totals 15 residues. CDR3 in DNA: TGTGCCAGCAGTCCCTGGGACAGGACAGGGGAGACCCAGTACTTC. Protein sequence: CASSPWDRTGETQYF.

This clonotype appeared many times. The chain joins TRBV28 to TRBJ2-4; tentative D call: TRBD1 (6 bases). V dropped 5 bases and J dropped 0 bases, with 17 bases sitting between them. The CDR3 has 17 residues. From germline, CDR1 is MDHEN and CDR2 SYDVKM. The chain's CDR3 is CASSPYRDRLAKNIQYF. The CDR3 nucleotides are TGTGCCAGCAGTCCGTACAGGGACCGCTTAGCCAAAAACATTCAGTACTTC.

About this clonotype: This may stem from a read error, because a much larger clone lies one nucleotide away. The chain is built from TRBV4-3 and TRBJ2-7; 9 bases match TRBD1. This CDR3 spans 15 amino acids. The germline V gene encodes CDR1 LGHNA and CDR2 YSLEER. V was pared by 1 base and J by 2 bases, with 3 bases of the junction left unmatched. The CDR3 DNA is TGCGCCAGCAGCCAAGGGACAGGGGTGCCCTACGAGCAGTACTTC. Its protein product is CASSQGTGVPYEQYF.

The sample holds a few counts of this clonotype. The chain has TRBV6-5 and TRBJ2-3; 7 nucleotides match TRBD1. V lost 2 bases and J lost 1; bases outside the gene matches: 6. Germline V gene sequence: CDR1 MNHEY, CDR2 SVGAGI. The CDR3 consists of 16 residues. The CDR3 sequence: CASSYGQDWGTDTQYF. The CDR3 nucleotides are TGTGCCAGCAGTTACGGACAGGATTGGGGCACAGATACGCAGTATTTT.